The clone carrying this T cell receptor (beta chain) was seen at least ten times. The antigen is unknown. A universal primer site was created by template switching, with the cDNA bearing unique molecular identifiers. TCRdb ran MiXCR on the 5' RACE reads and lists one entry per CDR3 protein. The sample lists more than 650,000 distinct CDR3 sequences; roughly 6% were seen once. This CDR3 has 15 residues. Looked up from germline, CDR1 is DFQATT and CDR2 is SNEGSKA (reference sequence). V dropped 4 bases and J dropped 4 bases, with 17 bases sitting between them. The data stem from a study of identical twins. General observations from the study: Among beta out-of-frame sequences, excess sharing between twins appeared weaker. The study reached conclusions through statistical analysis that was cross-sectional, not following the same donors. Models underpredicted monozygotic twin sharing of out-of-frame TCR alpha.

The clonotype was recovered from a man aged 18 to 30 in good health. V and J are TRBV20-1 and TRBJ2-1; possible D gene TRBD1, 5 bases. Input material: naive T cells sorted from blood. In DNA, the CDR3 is TGCAGTGCTAAAACTGGAGACAGTCCATACAATGAGCAGTTCTTC. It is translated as CSAKTGDSPYNEQFF.